The present TCR beta chain was sequenced within a study of T cells in Graves' hyperthyroidism and ophthalmopathy (dated by TCRdb to between 2018 and 2020). Background on the whole study: Peripheral blood samples were taken at the time of initial diagnosis, prior to any treatment. Whether ophthalmopathy could be predicted prospectively was tested in an independent validation cohort made up of some 20 hyperthyroidism patients plus 17 patients who later progressed to ophthalmopathy. TCR V-J signatures able to tell the groups apart were searched for in a discovery cohort of 95 or so patients, of whom roughly 42 had Graves' ophthalmopathy and under 65 had stable Graves' hyperthyroidism. In more than five Graves' hyperthyroidism patients, the study also compared T-cell repertoires from thyroid tissue with T-cell repertoires from blood. The 100 or so discovery patients were randomly divided into training and test sets at a 7:3 ratio. Following sampling, methimazole starting at 30 mg daily was given to hyperthyroidism patients, and high-dose intravenous methylprednisolone was given to ophthalmopathy patients. TCR Vbeta CDR3 sequencing of 135 peripheral blood samples (roughly 41 ophthalmopathy, 70 to 85 hyperthyroidism and around 17 progressor patients) is reported in the paper. Overall study results and their limits: In validation, the model predicted progression to ophthalmopathy with 55% to 71% sensitivity and about 72% specificity, a median of approximately 6.7 months before onset. Most expanded thyroid clonotypes (frequency above 0.001) were also detected in blood, a finding suggesting that blood repertoires may reflect thyroid immune responses. Sample size was not statistically predetermined, and investigators were not blinded to group allocation. Ophthalmopathy was separated from stable hyperthyroidism by a 13 V-J signature model, with over 85% sensitivity and just over 81% specificity obtained in cross-validation and 80%/75% obtained in testing.

TCR beta CDR3 regions were amplified from RNA transcripts. A first-round RT-PCR of the TCR CDR3 used the HTBI primer set with the Qiagen OneStep RT-PCR kit. Libraries were constructed in a second round of multiplex PCR, after which size selection and purification were carried out. The libraries were sequenced on an Illumina HiSeq2000 using paired-end 100 bp reads. The original pipeline was this. SOAPnuke was used to process the raw data, with reads discarded if the reads contained adapters or uncalled bases, had a mean Phred below 15, or lacked an exact constant-primer or identifier match. COPE v1.2.5 was used to merge high-quality paired reads, and clonotypes were defined as unique nucleotide sequences. Clonotypes were aligned to IMGT TRBV, TRBD and TRBJ reference segments using MiTCR v1.1. The analysis was restricted to V-J combinations with a frequency above 0.0001, which together covered about 99% of the repertoires. A TCS score was defined as the ratio between F50 (clonal expansion) and ExV (chaos), using BLOSUM62-based TCRdist between CDR3 peptides within each V-J. Welch's t-statistics and random forest reduced roughly 540 V-J features to under 15, which were used in a naive Bayes classifier (R e1071). The similarity between thyroid and blood repertoires was quantified using the Morisita-Horn index. TCRdb cleaned the public reads at Q25 with fastp, built clones with MiXCR and kept in-frame beta chains. Here each entry gathers all rows of one CDR3 protein and keeps the most common genes and DNA. The V and J calls were not made by the authors but by TCRdb's processing. Counted in this sample were hundreds of thousands of distinct CDR3 sequences; around 38% of them appeared once. The ten largest clones add up to about 9% of the sample.

Of note for this clonotype: Which antigen it targets is not known. No clone much larger than this one lies a single base away; base qualities are absent.

The CDR3 sequence holds 14 residues, the cysteine and phenylalanine included. Of the read, only the CDR3 DNA is kept; its 42 bases are in frame from base 1. V loses 5 bases of germline sequence and J loses 8 bases, and the interval between the two ends is 19 bases. CDR1 and CDR2 were assigned from the germline V gene as SQVTM and ANQGSEA. Graves' hyperthyroidism was defined as stable when no progression to ophthalmopathy occurred over 18 months of follow-up. Hyperthyroidism patients were aged 18 to 65 years and newly diagnosed, with disease duration of less than 2 months. The study excluded patients with uncontrolled infections, other autoimmune diseases, pregnancy or lactation. Diagnoses were based on clinical symptoms, serum thyroxine and TRAb, thyroid ultrasound and orbital computed tomography. PBMCs were separated from under 12 ml of fresh peripheral blood using Ficoll-Paque density gradient centrifugation. Trizol reagent was used to extract total RNA, and RNA quality was then checked on an Agilent 2100 Bioanalyzer.

The receptor was isolated from a man aged 18 to 29 with Graves' hyperthyroidism. The chain was built from TRBV29-1 and TRBJ2-1; a confident D gene designation cannot be given. Sequencing was carried out using blood. The DNA sequence reads TGCAGCGTTCCGTCCGGCCTTACTTGGGATGAGCAGTTCTTC. Its amino acids are CSVPSGLTWDEQFF.